The clone carrying this TCR beta chain was detected only a few times. The data originate from a study of blood T cell repertoires in COVID-19. Study in general: The cDNA or gDNA used as material had been derived from T cells, B-cell-depleted T cells, or PBMCs.

Germline V gene data show CDR1 as LNHDA and CDR2 as SQIVND (reference sequence). V shed 3 bases and J 0 bases; nucleotides not matched to a gene: 9. The CDR3 sequence is 18 residues long. Original handling: Counts of nucleated cells, estimated from reference gene primer amplification, were obtained. Produced via immunoSEQ multiplex PCR; TCRdb's table is partial and in-frame only. That table gives V, J and clone size, and the DNA gave D and trimming. The sample carries about 260,000 clones, more than 70% recorded once. This sequence was found in a woman between 45 and 65 years old with acute or convalescent COVID-19. Sequencing was done on a sample of peripheral blood. This chain links TRBV19 with TRBJ1-5, with TRBD1 identical over 9 bases. CDR3 bases: TGTGCCAGTAGTATGGGACAGGGTTCCCCTTATAGCAATCAGCCCCAGCATTTT. It yields the protein CASSMGQGSPYSNQPQHF.